The clone carrying this TCR beta chain has a handful of counts. Its antigen is still unknown. Oncomine TCR Beta short-read sequencing was applied to DNA from cultured CD4+ T cells. TCRdb analysed the PCR reads with MiXCR anew, one entry per CDR3 protein. Found here are more than 6,500 distinct CDR3 sequences, 73% of them singletons; the top ten hold roughly a sixth. These data belong to a study of vaccination and CD4 T cells after COVID-19. This sample's treatment: roughly 10-day PBMC culture with coronavirus spike peptide pools or control peptides (ViraFEST assay). After being plated at around 2 million per well, PBMCs were cultured with 10 IU/ml IL-2 and about 10 ug/ml peptide pools. V was cut by 3 bases and J by 8 bases, with 16 bases left in between. This CDR3 region has 14 residues. CDR1 is MNHNS, CDR2 SASEGT, per germline.

The TCR originated in a human donor who had recovered from COVID-19. What was sequenced was CD4+ T cells from blood, cultured in vitro. The rearrangement joins TRBV6-1 to TRBJ1-2; possible D gene TRBD1, 6 bases. The chain's CDR3 is CASSDPPGAKGYTF. The DNA of the CDR3 is TGTGCCAGCAGTGACCCGCCAGGGGCTAAAGGCTACACCTTC.